This T cell receptor beta chain was recorded in a study of beta chain features in type 1 diabetes. At the level of the study: Sorted cell examination encompassed roughly 110,000,000 cells across all samples.

Averaging roughly 0.12 L, one heparinised blood draw came from each individual donor. Findings and caveats of the study: Moderately but significantly shorter TCRB CDR3s were found in Type 1 diabetes patients in all four CD4+ subsets. The VDJ junctions of type 1 diabetes patients carried fewer insertions and more deletions.

Expressed TCRB transcripts were sequenced because the isolated RNA had all been reverse transcribed beforehand. Here immunoSEQ multiplex PCR was the method, and the copy in TCRdb shows in-frame clones only, minus some. The sample has some 700,000 clones, roughly an eighth seen once; the top ten hold 0.022%. This clone has a handful of counts. What it binds is not known. V lost 4 bases, J lost 0 bases, and 3 bases stayed unmatched. Germline CDR1 reads SNHLY; CDR2 reads FYNNEI. This CDR3 spans 15 amino acids. The sample comprised naive CD4+ T cells from blood. This chain uses TRBV2 with TRBJ2-5; 9 bases are a match to TRBD2. The receptor's source is a man aged 18 to 29 with type 1 diabetes. CDR3 sequence reads: CASSAASGDQETQYF. CDR3 sequence (DNA): TGTGCCAGCAGTGCTGCTAGCGGGGACCAAGAGACCCAGTACTTC.